A single sample gave rise to the 24 T cell receptor beta chains below, sequenced in a study of cytotoxic CD8 clonotypes in ibrutinib-treated CLL. TCRdb keeps only in-frame clones here, not all; method: immunoSEQ multiplex PCR. The table lists roughly 200,000 clones, 72% of them singletons. The sequences come from PBMCs, collected after 24 months of ibrutinib treatment. These receptors were taken from a human donor with chronic lymphocytic leukemia.

This clone was detected a few times. The V gene is TRBV27, the J gene TRBJ2-7; TRBD1 matches 7 bases. The CDR3 contains 15 residues. V lost 4 bases to trimming and J lost 5 bases; unmatched junction nucleotides: 11. Germline assignment: CDR1 MNHEY and CDR2 SMNVEV (reference sequence). The chain's CDR3 is CASSSSYGTANEQYF. CDR3 coding DNA: TGTGCCAGCAGTTCGAGCTACGGGACAGCGAACGAGCAGTACTTC.

V is TRBV4-1 and J is TRBJ2-5, with D unresolved. The V end was cut by 4 bases, the J end by 1 base, with 13 bases between. The CDR3 runs to 15 residues. The germline V gene has CDR1 MGHRA and CDR2 YSYEKL. DNA of the CDR3: TGCGCCAGCAGCCCCCGGGTCGCGGTCCAAGAGACCCAGTACTTC. The encoded protein is CASSPRVAVQETQYF.

The chain couples TRBV7-8 to TRBJ2-7; 8 bases line up with TRBD1. The V and J ends lost 4 bases and 2 bases, in that order; junction bases with no gene match: 19. CDR1 is SGHVS, CDR2 FQNEAQ, per germline. This CDR3 contains 19 residues. The CDR3 loop is CASSSKIGQGRLLAYEQYF. The CDR3 region has the DNA TGTGCCAGCAGCTCGAAGATTGGACAGGGCCGACTTCTAGCCTACGAGCAGTACTTC.

This clone has more than one count but fewer than ten. The rearrangement joins TRBV5-4 to TRBJ1-2, with TRBD1 identical over 8 bases. The V gene end was trimmed by 3 bases and the J gene end by 3 bases; junction bases not matched to a gene: 7. CDR1 SGHNT and CDR2 YYREEE come from the germline V gene (reference sequence). This CDR3 comprises 15 residues. The chain's CDR3 is CASSSPGGDDYGYTF. The CDR3 DNA follows: TGTGCCAGCAGCTCCCCAGGGGGCGATGACTATGGCTACACCTTC.

V is TRBV9 and J is TRBJ2-2; D ambiguous. The V end lost 2 bases, the J end lost 1 base, and 6 bases lay between the germline ends. This CDR3 comprises 14 residues. Germline loops: CDR1 SGDLS, CDR2 YYNGEE. CDR3 protein: CASSVWMNTGELFF. The CDR3 DNA is TGTGCCAGCAGCGTGTGGATGAACACCGGGGAGCTGTTTTTT.

The V gene is TRBV2, the J gene TRBJ1-2; D remains ambiguous. The germline V and J ends were trimmed by 4 bases and 5 bases, with 17 bases remaining between them. Germline lookup yields CDR1 SNHLY and CDR2 FYNNEI. The length of the CDR3 is 15 residues. DNA for the CDR3: TGTGCCAGCAGTGTTCTATTTACCAATTTTTATGGCTACACCTTC. Encoded protein: CASSVLFTNFYGYTF.

The chain combines TRBV6-6 with TRBJ1-2; no definite D call. The CDR3 length is 11 residues. CDR1 is MNHNY, CDR2 SVGAGI, per germline (reference sequence). Trimming took off 5 bases at V and 4 bases at J, with 5 bases between the two ends. The CDR3 nucleotides read TGTGCCAGCAGTGCTCTCTATGGCTACACCTTC. Translated, it gives CASSALYGYTF.

The genes are TRBV18 and TRBJ2-3, with D possibly TRBD1 on 6 matching bases. Trimming stripped 2 bases from V and 2 bases from J, with 11 bases between. CDR1 is KGHSH, CDR2 LQKENI, per germline. The CDR3 sequence is 15 residues long. As DNA, the CDR3 is TGTGCCAGCTCACCATCGGACAGTCACACAGATACGCAGTATTTT. Its translation is CASSPSDSHTDTQYF.

The chain recombines TRBV4-2 with TRBJ1-4; D not resolved. Trimming took off 1 base at V and 7 bases at J, with 13 bases between the two ends. In germline, CDR1 is LGHNA, CDR2 YNFKEQ. The CDR3 is made up of 15 amino acids. The CDR3 reads CASSQVGTSLEKLFF. CDR3 DNA sequence: TGTGCCAGCAGCCAAGTGGGTACTAGTCTTGAAAAACTGTTTTTT.

CDR3: CASSLAQSGSTDTQYF. CDR3 DNA sequence: TGTGCCAGCAGCTTGGCCCAAAGCGGGAGCACAGATACGCAGTATTTT. The rearrangement links TRBV5-4 to TRBJ2-3, with a tentative D call TRBD2 (6 bases). Deletions cut 0 bases from V and 0 bases from J, with 11 bases between. Germline CDR1 is SGHNT and CDR2 is YYREEE (reference sequence). The CDR3 is made up of 16 amino acids.

The gene calls are TRBV20-1 and TRBJ1-2; D is ambiguous. V lost 5 bases, J lost 11 bases, and 12 bases lay in between. CDR3 length: 10 residues. Germline-derived CDR1 and CDR2 are DFQATT and SNEGSKA (reference sequence). In nucleotides, the CDR3 is TGCAGTGCTCCCAGTGGGTTTTACACCTTC. Amino acids: CSAPSGFYTF.

The chain links TRBV2 to TRBJ2-4; 9 bases align to TRBD2. J gave up 7 bases and V 3 bases, and 4 bases lay outside the gene matches. The CDR3 has 14 residues. Germline-derived CDR1 and CDR2 are SNHLY and FYNNEI. The CDR3 protein is CASSDSGLANIQYF. The CDR3 DNA reads as TGTGCCAGCAGTGACTCGGGACTAGCTAACATTCAGTACTTC.

The rearrangement links TRBV25-1 to TRBJ1-1, with no clear D. Trimming pared 0 bases from V and 7 bases from J, leaving 6 bases between. The CDR3 loop spans 12 amino acids. CDR1 is MGHDK and CDR2 is SYGVNS in the germline V gene. The DNA for the CDR3 is TGTGCCAGCAGTGAATACTCTAATGAAGCTTTCTTT. As protein: CASSEYSNEAFF.

In this sample, this clone turned up a few times. This chain links TRBV27 with TRBJ2-1; 13 bases align to TRBD2. J gave up 3 bases and V 6 bases, and 5 bases lay outside the gene matches. The CDR3 consists of 16 residues. Germline V gene data show CDR1 as MNHEY and CDR2 as SMNVEV (reference sequence). In DNA, the CDR3 is TGTGCCAGCAGCCTGGGACTAGCGGGATTCTACAATGAGCAGTTCTTC. Translating it yields CASSLGLAGFYNEQFF.

On this clone itself: One end of the junction fails to match germline, which may point to a read error. This chain uses TRBV7-2 with TRBJ1-1; tentatively, D is TRBD1 (5 bases). Germline lookup yields CDR1 SGHTA and CDR2 FQGNSA. The CDR3 length is 13 residues. The CDR3 DNA follows: TGTGTCAGCAGCTTTATGCCGGACAATGAAGCTTTCTTT. Protein: CVSSFMPDNEAFF.

The CDR3 is CASSQDSSGGYNEQFF. Written as DNA, the CDR3 is TGCGCCAGCAGCCAAGATAGTAGCGGGGGTTACAATGAGCAGTTCTTC. The chain has TRBV4-1 and TRBJ2-1; 9 bases map to TRBD2. Per the germline V gene, CDR1 is MGHRA and CDR2 is YSYEKL. Unmatched junction bases numbered 4, after V lost 0 bases and J lost 4 bases. This CDR3 has 16 residues.

The chain links TRBV25-1 to TRBJ2-2, with D maybe TRBD1 (6 bases). This CDR3 comprises 16 residues. V dropped 6 bases and J dropped 3 bases, with 17 bases sitting between them. In germline, CDR1 is MGHDK, CDR2 SYGVNS. In DNA, the CDR3 is TGTGCCAGCAGAAAACAGGGATTCTCGGACACCGGGGAGCTGTTTTTT. Translation: CASRKQGFSDTGELFF.

V and J are TRBV6-5 and TRBJ2-1, with 7 bases fitting TRBD2. CDR1 MNHEY and CDR2 SVGAGI come from the germline V gene. With 3 bases clipped from V and 7 bases from J, the junction kept 6 bases outside the gene matches. The CDR3 spans 14 residues. The CDR3 loop is CASSYGLAENEQFF. CDR3 DNA: TGTGCCAGCAGTTATGGTCTAGCGGAAAATGAGCAGTTCTTC.

The chain has TRBV10-3 and TRBJ2-7; 7 positions agree with TRBD1. The J segment lost 6 bases and the V segment lost 1 base, leaving 12 bases of the junction unmatched. Germline assignment: CDR1 ENHRY and CDR2 SYGVKD. This CDR3 is 16 amino acids long. CDR3 amino acids: CAISEFSGDRACEQYF. As DNA, the CDR3 is TGTGCCATCAGTGAGTTTTCAGGAGACAGGGCGTGCGAGCAGTACTTC.

This clone appeared a single time. The J gene is TRBJ2-2, the V gene TRBV9; no firm D call. Germline V lookup: CDR1 SGDLS, CDR2 YYNGEE. This CDR3 comprises 10 residues. V gave up 3 bases and J gave up 11 bases, with 5 bases separating them. This CDR3 is CASSGQELFF. The CDR3 DNA sequence: TGTGCCAGCAGCGGCCAAGAGCTGTTTTTT.

This clone is a singleton in its sample. The V call is TRBV29-1, the J call TRBJ2-7; D not certain. Trimming pared 0 bases from V and 2 bases from J, leaving 14 bases between. The CDR3 sequence is 15 residues long. Germline V lookup: CDR1 SQVTM, CDR2 ANQGSEA. The CDR3 coding sequence is TGCAGCGTTGAAGATGGATACAGTCCGACCTACGAGCAGTACTTC. Its translation: CSVEDGYSPTYEQYF.

The table lists this clone with a count of one. The rearrangement uses TRBV5-1 and TRBJ2-1; 16 nucleotides align to TRBD2. In germline, CDR1 is SGHRS, CDR2 YFSETQ. This CDR3 contains 17 residues. V dropped 6 bases and J dropped 4; count of bases not matched to a gene: 7. The CDR3 loop reads CASTPGLAGGYYNEQFF. The CDR3 DNA is TGCGCCAGCACCCCGGGACTAGCGGGAGGGTATTACAATGAGCAGTTCTTC.

V is TRBV29-1 and J is TRBJ2-1, with D unresolved. Looked up from germline, CDR1 is SQVTM and CDR2 is ANQGSEA. This CDR3 contains 12 residues. Trimming pared 4 bases from V and 9 bases from J, leaving 13 bases between. The CDR3 loop reads CSVVEAVGEQFF. As DNA, the CDR3 is TGCAGCGTTGTTGAGGCCGTGGGTGAGCAGTTCTTC.

The chain combines TRBV7-9 with TRBJ2-3; no firm D call. The germline gives CDR1 SEHNR, CDR2 FQNEAQ (reference sequence). This CDR3 has 15 residues. Between the trimmed V and J ends, which lost 6 bases and 4 bases, there was a span of 17 bases. The CDR3 region is CASSPRPRGSDTQYF. In DNA form, the CDR3 reads TGTGCCAGCAGTCCCCGACCGCGAGGCTCAGATACGCAGTATTTT.